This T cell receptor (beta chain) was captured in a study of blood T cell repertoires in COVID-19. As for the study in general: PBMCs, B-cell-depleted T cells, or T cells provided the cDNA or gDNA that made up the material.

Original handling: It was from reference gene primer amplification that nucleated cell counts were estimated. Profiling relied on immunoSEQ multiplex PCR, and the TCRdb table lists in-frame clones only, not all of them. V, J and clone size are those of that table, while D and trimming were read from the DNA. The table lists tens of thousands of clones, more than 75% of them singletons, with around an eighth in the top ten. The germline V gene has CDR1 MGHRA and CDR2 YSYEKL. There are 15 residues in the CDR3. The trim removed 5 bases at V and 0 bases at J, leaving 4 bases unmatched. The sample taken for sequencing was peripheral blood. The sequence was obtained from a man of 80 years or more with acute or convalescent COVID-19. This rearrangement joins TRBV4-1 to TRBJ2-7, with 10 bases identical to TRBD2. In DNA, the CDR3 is TGCGCCAGCAGCGAGGCTAGCGGGAGCTCCTACGAGCAGTACTTC. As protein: CASSEASGSSYEQYF.